Listed below are T cell receptor beta chains from one sample, sequenced in a study of OX40 agonist ivuxolimab in advanced cancers. Sequenced by immunoSEQ multiplex PCR; TCRdb stores in-frame clones only, minus some. The data hold about 25,000 clones, with around 80% observed a single time. The sample consisted of CD4+ or CD8+ T cells sorted from blood, taken in a trial of the OX40 agonist ivuxolimab. The receptors come from an adult with an advanced solid tumor such as melanoma, head and neck, liver or kidney cancer. CDR3s include the opening cysteine and the closing phenylalanine or tryptophan. Fields, in order: D gene, clone size, V gene, J gene, CDR3 protein, CDR3 DNA. A D gene is named only where the DNA matches it firmly. Part of the rows lack a size; the others show once, few, many or a class for expanded clones.

d_call: .
clone_size: .
v_call: TRBV18
j_call: TRBJ1-5
cdr3_aa: CASSPQGHLNQPQHF
cdr3_nt: TGTGCCAGCTCACCACAGGGGCATCTAAATCAGCCCCAGCATTTT

d_call: .
clone_size: .
v_call: TRBV11-3
j_call: TRBJ1-3
cdr3_aa: CASSRPGTTTPGNTIYF
cdr3_nt: TGTGCCAGCAGTCGTCCCGGGACGACAACCCCTGGAAACACCATATATTTT

d_call: TRBD1
clone_size: .
v_call: TRBV19
j_call: TRBJ2-7
cdr3_aa: CASSSSRDRAYEQYF
cdr3_nt: TGTGCCAGTAGTTCGTCCCGGGACAGGGCCTACGAGCAGTACTTC

d_call: TRBD2
clone_size: .
v_call: TRBV7-3
j_call: TRBJ2-5
cdr3_aa: CASSDSSGGKETQYF
cdr3_nt: TGTGCCAGCAGCGACTCTAGCGGGGGGAAAGAGACCCAGTACTTC

d_call: TRBD1
clone_size: .
v_call: TRBV2
j_call: TRBJ2-3
cdr3_aa: CASRKWDRAGDTQYF
cdr3_nt: TGTGCCAGCAGGAAATGGGACAGGGCGGGAGATACGCAGTATTTT

d_call: .
clone_size: .
v_call: TRBV4-3
j_call: TRBJ2-1
cdr3_aa: CASSQDLRVGYNEQFF
cdr3_nt: TGCGCCAGCAGCCAAGATTTGCGGGTTGGCTACAATGAGCAGTTCTTC

d_call: .
clone_size: .
v_call: TRBV10-3
j_call: TRBJ1-2
cdr3_aa: CAISESVGAGVNRYGYTF
cdr3_nt: TGTGCCATCAGTGAGTCAGTGGGGGCAGGGGTCAATCGCTATGGCTACACCTTC

d_call: .
clone_size: .
v_call: TRBV7-5
j_call: TRBJ2-1
cdr3_aa: CARSFKGSSYNEQFF
cdr3_nt: TGTGCCAGAAGCTTTAAGGGTTCCTCCTACAATGAGCAGTTCTTC

d_call: TRBD1
clone_size: .
v_call: TRBV7-9
j_call: TRBJ1-5
cdr3_aa: CASSSDRGYQPQHF
cdr3_nt: TGTGCCAGCAGCTCCGACAGGGGGTATCAGCCCCAGCATTTT

d_call: TRBD1
clone_size: .
v_call: TRBV7-9
j_call: TRBJ2-4
cdr3_aa: CASSSGQGAAKNIQYF
cdr3_nt: TGTGCCAGCAGCTCAGGACAGGGGGCCGCCAAAAACATTCAGTACTTC

d_call: TRBD2
clone_size: .
v_call: TRBV7-2
j_call: TRBJ2-1
cdr3_aa: CASRYGGSYNEQFF
cdr3_nt: TGTGCCAGCAGATACGGGGGGTCCTACAATGAGCAGTTCTTC

d_call: TRBD2
clone_size: .
v_call: TRBV28
j_call: TRBJ2-1
cdr3_aa: CASSWLAGGEQFF
cdr3_nt: TGTGCCAGCAGTTGGCTAGCGGGAGGTGAGCAGTTCTTC

d_call: .
clone_size: .
v_call: TRBV6-5
j_call: TRBJ1-6
cdr3_aa: CASSPRTVSPLHF
cdr3_nt: TGTGCCAGCAGCCCTCGGACAGTTTCACCCCTCCACTTT

d_call: .
clone_size: .
v_call: TRBV14
j_call: TRBJ2-7
cdr3_aa: CASSPIPVGGPSEQYF
cdr3_nt: TGTGCCAGCAGCCCGATACCAGTCGGGGGGCCTAGCGAGCAGTACTTC

d_call: TRBD2
clone_size: few
v_call: TRBV9
j_call: TRBJ2-2
cdr3_aa: CASSVAGGWTGELFF
cdr3_nt: TGTGCCAGCAGCGTAGCGGGGGGATGGACCGGGGAGCTGTTTTTT

d_call: .
clone_size: .
v_call: TRBV7-3
j_call: TRBJ2-7
cdr3_aa: CASSPRGAIYEQYF
cdr3_nt: TGTGCCAGCAGCCCGAGGGGGGCCATCTACGAGCAGTACTTC

d_call: TRBD2
clone_size: .
v_call: TRBV7-9
j_call: TRBJ2-5
cdr3_aa: CASSRGTSGRKETQYF
cdr3_nt: TGTGCCAGCAGCCGGGGGACTAGCGGGAGGAAAGAGACCCAGTACTTC

d_call: .
clone_size: few
v_call: TRBV5-1
j_call: TRBJ2-7
cdr3_aa: CASSFRQAYEQYF
cdr3_nt: TGCGCCAGCAGCTTTCGTCAGGCCTACGAGCAGTACTTC

d_call: .
clone_size: once
v_call: TRBV4-3
j_call: TRBJ2-1
cdr3_aa: CASSQDPPSNEQFF
cdr3_nt: TGCGCCAGCAGCCAAGATCCGCCTTCTAATGAGCAGTTCTTC

d_call: TRBD1
clone_size: .
v_call: TRBV5-1
j_call: TRBJ2-1
cdr3_aa: CASSSGTGDTYNEQFF
cdr3_nt: TGCGCCAGCAGCTCCGGGACAGGGGATACCTACAATGAGCAGTTCTTC

d_call: TRBD2
clone_size: few
v_call: TRBV7-2
j_call: TRBJ2-2
cdr3_aa: CASSLFGLANTGELFF
cdr3_nt: TGTGCCAGCAGCTTATTCGGACTAGCGAACACCGGGGAGCTGTTTTTT

d_call: .
clone_size: .
v_call: TRBV6-1
j_call: TRBJ1-5
cdr3_aa: CASSVQGNQPQHF
cdr3_nt: TGTGCCAGCAGTGTACAGGGTAATCAGCCCCAGCATTTT

d_call: TRBD2
clone_size: .
v_call: TRBV27
j_call: TRBJ2-1
cdr3_aa: CASSLYSLLAGGDNEQFF
cdr3_nt: TGTGCCAGCAGTTTATACTCCTTACTAGCGGGAGGGGACAATGAGCAGTTCTTC

d_call: TRBD1
clone_size: once
v_call: TRBV9
j_call: TRBJ2-7
cdr3_aa: CASSRDRGPPYEQYF
cdr3_nt: TGTGCCAGCAGCAGGGACAGGGGGCCGCCCTACGAGCAGTACTTC

d_call: .
clone_size: .
v_call: TRBV5-6
j_call: TRBJ1-2
cdr3_aa: CASSLIRGNYGYTF
cdr3_nt: TGTGCCAGCAGCTTGATACGAGGGAACTATGGCTACACCTTC

d_call: TRBD2
clone_size: .
v_call: TRBV5-1
j_call: TRBJ2-5
cdr3_aa: CASSFGTSGIKTQYF
cdr3_nt: TGTGCCAGCAGCTTCGGGACTAGCGGGATAAAGACCCAGTACTTC

d_call: TRBD1
clone_size: .
v_call: TRBV11-2
j_call: TRBJ2-3
cdr3_aa: CASSPRQGLDTQYF
cdr3_nt: TGTGCCAGCAGCCCCCGACAGGGGTTGGATACGCAGTATTTT

d_call: .
clone_size: .
v_call: TRBV18
j_call: TRBJ1-1
cdr3_aa: CASSPTELNTEAFF
cdr3_nt: TGTGCCAGCTCACCGACAGAATTGAACACTGAAGCTTTCTTT